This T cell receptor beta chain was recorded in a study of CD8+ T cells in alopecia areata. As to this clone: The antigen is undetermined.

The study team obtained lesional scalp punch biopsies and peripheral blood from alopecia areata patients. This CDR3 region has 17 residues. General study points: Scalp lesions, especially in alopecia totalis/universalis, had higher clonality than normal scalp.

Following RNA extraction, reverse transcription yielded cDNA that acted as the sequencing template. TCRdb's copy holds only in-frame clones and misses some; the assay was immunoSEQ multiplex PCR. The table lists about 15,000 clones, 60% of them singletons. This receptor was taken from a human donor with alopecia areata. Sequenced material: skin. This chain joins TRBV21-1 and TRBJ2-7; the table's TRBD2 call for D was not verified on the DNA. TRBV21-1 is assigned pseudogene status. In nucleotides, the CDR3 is TGTGCCAGCACCAGTAAGCGGACTAGCGGGATCTCCTACGAGCAGTACTTC. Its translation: CASTSKRTSGISYEQYF.